Each of the 25 T cell receptor beta chains below was sequenced from the same sample in a study of blood T cells in healthy people across ages (dated by TCRdb to the mid-2010s). Library prep was done by 5' RACE. Sequenced on an Illumina HiSeq 2500. A second PCR of roughly 7 to 11 cycles was performed with a sample-barcoded 5' primer and a J-beta primer mix. TCRdb cleaned the public reads at Q25 with fastp, built clones with MiXCR and kept in-frame beta chains. Every entry covers one CDR3 protein and lists the most common genes and DNA from its rows. The sample table records 550,000 to 750,000 distinct CDR3 sequences; around 20% of these occur just once. 3.5% to 4% of the sample belongs to the ten largest clones. Specimen: blood. The receptors were gathered from a man between 65 and 79 years old in good health.

This clonotype was found a few times. V gene TRBV7-2 combines with J gene TRBJ2-5; TRBD1 matches 9 bases. V lost 2 bases and J lost 5; bases outside the gene matches: 6. CDR1 SGHTA and CDR2 FQGNSA come from the germline V gene. The CDR3 runs to 15 residues. Written as DNA, the CDR3 is TGTGCCAGCAGCTTAAGGACAGGGGTCCGGGAGACCCAGTACTTC. Its translation: CASSLRTGVRETQYF.

This rearrangement joins TRBV12-3 or TRBV12-4 to TRBJ1-5, with D unclear. Trimming left V 3 bases short and J 5 bases short, with 5 bases between. The CDR3 has 12 residues. The CDR3 nucleotides read TGTGCCAGCAGTTTTCAGGATCAGCCCCAGCATTTT. This translates into CASSFQDQPQHF.

Remarks on this clonotype: A read error may account for a junction end that differs from germline. The rearrangement links TRBV12-3 or TRBV12-4 to TRBJ2-5; D gene ambiguous. The CDR3 loop spans 12 amino acids. The CDR3 is CASSLAVGLLFF. The CDR3 DNA follows: TGTGCCAGCAGTTTAGCGGTAGGGTTGTTGTTCTTC.

The genes are TRBV2 and TRBJ2-7; possibly TRBD1 for D (6 bases). The CDR3 length is 14 residues. Trimming shortened V by 6 bases and J by 0 bases, and 12 bases separated the two germline ends. The germline V gene encodes CDR1 SNHLY and CDR2 FYNNEI. CDR3 coding DNA: TGTGCCAGCAGACGGGACACCGGCTCCTACGAGCAGTACTTC. This gives the protein CASRRDTGSYEQYF.

The V gene is TRBV7-3, the J gene TRBJ2-1; D tentatively fits TRBD1 or TRBD2 (7 bases each). The assigned J gene may be wrong: the sequence end matches TRBJ2-5 better. The germline gives CDR1 SGHTA, CDR2 FQGTGA. This CDR3 is 15 amino acids long. CDR3 protein: CASSRSGGGQETQYF. As DNA, the CDR3 is TGTGCCAGCAGCAGATCAGGGGGGGGTCAAGAGACCCAGTACTTC.

This chain joins TRBV27 and TRBJ1-3; no reliable D call. CDR1 and CDR2 from the germline V gene are MNHEY and SMNVEV (reference sequence). The germline V and J ends were trimmed by 8 bases and 2 bases, with 10 bases remaining between them. This CDR3 is 13 amino acids long. The CDR3 loop reads CASAPGPGNTIYF. In DNA, the CDR3 is TGTGCCAGCGCCCCAGGACCTGGAAACACCATATATTTT.

This chain joins TRBV10-3 and TRBJ2-4; 8 bases align to TRBD1. With 7 bases clipped from V and 1 base from J, the junction kept 12 bases outside the gene matches. Germline loops: CDR1 ENHRY, CDR2 SYGVKD. The CDR3 has 17 amino acids. The CDR3 sequence: CAINAKQGAVAKNIQYF. Here the CDR3 DNA reads TGTGCCATCAATGCCAAGCAGGGGGCCGTCGCCAAAAACATTCAGTACTTC.

Ten or more counts support this clonotype. The gene calls are TRBV6-1 and TRBJ2-3; tentative D call: TRBD2 (6 bases). The germline gives CDR1 MNHNS, CDR2 SASEGT. V was clipped by 9 bases and J by 2 bases, with 15 bases between them. The CDR3 sequence is 14 residues long. The CDR3 DNA reads TGTGCCAGTCCTCCGGGACTCAACACAGATACGCAGTATTTT. Translated, it gives CASPPGLNTDTQYF.

This clonotype turned up a few times. The V and J genes are TRBV7-9 and TRBJ2-1, with TRBD2 matching 10 bases. V shed 5 bases and J 3 bases; nucleotides not matched to a gene: 4. There are 15 residues in the CDR3. Germline V gene lookup returns CDR1 SEHNR and CDR2 FQNEAQ (reference sequence). Here the CDR3 reads CASSITSGVYNEQFF. CDR3 nucleotide sequence: TGTGCCAGCAGCATAACTAGCGGGGTCTACAATGAGCAGTTCTTC.

This rearrangement joins TRBV6-1 to TRBJ2-5; the D gene is possibly TRBD1 (8 bases). Near its end, the DNA agrees better with TRBJ2-1, so the J call may be wrong. The germline V gene has CDR1 MNHNS and CDR2 SASEGT. The CDR3 covers 16 residues. The CDR3: CASSAGQGGPYNEQFF. CDR3 DNA: TGTGCCAGCAGTGCCGGACAGGGAGGGCCCTACAATGAGCAGTTCTTC.

The chain uses TRBV14 and TRBJ2-5, with D hard to call. This CDR3 comprises 14 residues. Germline-derived CDR1 and CDR2 are SGHDN and FVKESK. Trimming took 0 bases from V and 0 from J, leaving 5 bases between them. This chain's CDR3 is CASSQDANQETQYF. CDR3 nucleotide sequence: TGTGCCAGCAGCCAAGACGCGAACCAAGAGACCCAGTACTTC.

This clonotype showed up just a few times. This chain joins TRBV29-1 and TRBJ2-1; 12 positions agree with TRBD2. Germline-derived CDR1 and CDR2 are SQVTM and ANQGSEA. J lost 7 bases, V lost 7 bases, and 8 bases had no gene match. This CDR3 has 14 amino acids. The DNA for the CDR3 is TGCAGCGGGTGGACTAGCGGGAAGGGGAATGAGCAGTTCTTC. This codes for CSGWTSGKGNEQFF.

In its sample, this clonotype was seen a few times. This chain links TRBV6-5 with TRBJ2-5; TRBD1 matches at 8 bases. The tail of the sequence fits TRBJ2-1 better, so the J call may be wrong. The CDR3 totals 15 residues. Germline V CDR1 and CDR2: MNHEY, SVGAGI. Here the CDR3 DNA reads TGTGCCAGCAGTTACGAACAGGGGGTAGGGAATGAGCAGTTCTTC. It encodes CASSYEQGVGNEQFF.

The chain recombines TRBV20-1 with TRBJ1-2, with D tentatively TRBD1 (5 bases). V lost 5 bases and J lost 12, with 25 bases in between. Germline V gene sequence: CDR1 DFQATT, CDR2 SNEGSKA (reference sequence). This CDR3 has 14 amino acids. CDR3 DNA sequence: TGCAGTGCTTCAATCCCGGGACGGTCGAGCGGCCACACCTTC. This encodes CSASIPGRSSGHTF.

The chain carries TRBV6-1 and TRBJ2-4; no firm D call. The germline V gene has CDR1 MNHNS and CDR2 SASEGT. This CDR3 region has 15 residues. The V and J ends lost 1 base and 0 bases respectively, with 7 bases between them. CDR3 DNA: TGTGCCAGCAGTGAAGGAGGTAAAGCCAAAAACATTCAGTACTTC. The encoded protein is CASSEGGKAKNIQYF.

Notes on this clonotype: One end of the junction varies from germline; a read error may be responsible. The chain joins TRBV30 to TRBJ1-1, with 7 bases identical to TRBD1. CDR3 size: 14 residues. Germline CDR1 is GTSNPN and CDR2 is SVGIG (reference sequence). For the CDR3, the DNA is TGTGTCTGGAGTGTGGGACAGATGAACACTGAAGCTTTCTTT. Encoded protein: CVWSVGQMNTEAFF. Using reference TRBV30 and TRBJ1-1 for the parts outside the CDR3, the full variable domain is SQTIHQWPATLVQPVGSPLSLECTVEGTSNPNLYWYRQAAGRGLQLLFYSVGIGQISSEVPQNLSASRPQDRQFILSSKKLLLSDSGFYLCVWSVGQMNTEAFFGQGTRLTVV.

This clonotype was counted only a few times. The rearrangement links TRBV3-1 to TRBJ1-2, with D perhaps TRBD1 (6 bases). The V end lost 1 base, the J end lost 6 bases, and 9 bases lay between the germline ends. Germline CDR1 is LGHDT and CDR2 is YNNKEL (reference sequence). The CDR3 consists of 13 residues. CDR3 region: CASSQGYRDGYTF. CDR3 nucleotides: TGTGCCAGCAGCCAAGGATACAGGGATGGCTACACCTTC.

This clonotype was seen a handful of times. The gene calls are TRBV5-1 and TRBJ1-4, with D tentatively TRBD1 (6 bases). Germline CDR1 and CDR2: SGHRS and YFSETQ. The CDR3 is 13 amino acids. V lost 3 bases and J 5 bases, leaving 8 bases between the germline ends. Here the CDR3 DNA reads TGCGCCAGCAGCTACGGACAGAATGAAAAACTGTTTTTT. Translation gives CASSYGQNEKLFF.

This clonotype was seen a few times. The gene calls are TRBV13 and TRBJ1-2; no reliable D call. This CDR3 has 14 amino acids. Trimming removed 0 bases at V and 3 bases at J, with 8 bases between. The germline gives CDR1 PRHDT, CDR2 FYEKMQ (reference sequence). CDR3 DNA sequence: TGTGCCAGCAGCTTAGGTTCCCGGGACTATGGCTACACCTTC. Its protein is CASSLGSRDYGYTF.

V usage is TRBV20-1 and J usage is TRBJ1-3; D is unclear. V was pared by 4 bases and J by 0 bases, with 16 bases between. The germline CDR1 and CDR2 sequences are DFQATT and SNEGSKA (reference sequence). The CDR3 is 16 amino acids. CDR3 amino acids: CSATPDDASSGNTIYF. CDR3 coding DNA: TGCAGTGCTACGCCCGACGATGCTAGCTCTGGAAACACCATATATTTT.

The CDR3 DNA reads as TGCGCCAGCAGCTTGGACGGCAGGGGAACGTTAGGCTACACCTTC. It yields the protein CASSLDGRGTLGYTF. The V gene is TRBV5-1, the J gene TRBJ1-2; D possibly corresponds to TRBD1 (6 bases). From germline, CDR1 is SGHRS and CDR2 YFSETQ. V was clipped by 0 bases and J by 8 bases, with 17 bases between them. CDR3 length: 15 amino acids.

V is TRBV20-1 and J is TRBJ2-1; D gene uncertain. V gave up 7 bases and J gave up 2 bases, with 6 bases separating them. The germline V gene encodes CDR1 DFQATT and CDR2 SNEGSKA (reference sequence). The CDR3 runs to 11 residues. The CDR3 is CSGRPYNEQFF. Written as DNA, the CDR3 is TGCAGTGGACGCCCCTACAATGAGCAGTTCTTC.

CDR3 DNA: TGTGCCACTGCGGGTGGACAGCTGAACACTGAAGCTTTCTTT. Its translation is CATAGGQLNTEAFF. The J gene is TRBJ1-1, the V gene TRBV2, with D perhaps matching TRBD1 (6 bases). The CDR3 is 14 amino acids. The germline V gene encodes CDR1 SNHLY and CDR2 FYNNEI. V was shortened by 10 bases and J by 0 bases, with 15 bases between the two germline ends.

The rearrangement links TRBV5-6 to TRBJ2-5; 7 bases agree with TRBD1. The DNA end is a closer match to TRBJ2-1, so the J assignment may be wrong. The CDR3 has 16 amino acids. The germline gives CDR1 SGHDT, CDR2 YYEEEE. CDR3 loop: CASSPTTGSPYNEQFF. The CDR3 coding sequence is TGTGCCAGCAGCCCGACGACAGGGAGCCCCTACAATGAGCAGTTCTTC.

Written as DNA, the CDR3 is TGTGCCAGCAGTAGACCACCTGGACCTTACGATACGCAGTATTTT. Its protein product is CASSRPPGPYDTQYF. The chain uses TRBV6-2 or TRBV6-3 and TRBJ2-3; D remains ambiguous. V was trimmed by 5 bases and J by 6 bases, leaving 18 bases between them. The V gene's germline CDR1 is MNHEY and CDR2 SVGEGT. This CDR3 has 15 residues.